What follows is one TCR beta chain and its context. The data belong to a study of cytomegalovirus exposure and HLA in healthy donors. Across the study: In terms of ancestry, the Caucasian-associated cluster contained around 79% of the roughly 400 genotyped donors.

Vbeta (60) and Jbeta (13) primers were used in the PCR. Repertoires were generated with immunoSEQ multiplex PCR, while TCRdb's copy carries only in-frame clones and drops some. The profile shows about 130,000 clones, 78% of them singletons. The sample was PBMCs. The clonotype was recovered from a man aged 30-40 years in good health and CMV-seropositive.

CDR3 loop: CASSSPRDNEGGYTF. The CDR3 nucleotides are TGTGCCAGCAGCTCCCCCAGGGACAACGAGGGGGGCTACACCTTC. The chain couples TRBV11-2 to TRBJ1-2; a possible D gene is TRBD1 (6 bases). V was pared by 4 bases and J by 8 bases, with 20 bases between. Per the germline V gene, CDR1 is SGHAT and CDR2 is FQNNGV. The CDR3 sequence is 15 residues long.